The 18 T cell receptor beta chains given below trace back to one sample, sequenced in a study of blood T cell repertoires in COVID-19. TCRdb's table, derived via immunoSEQ multiplex PCR, lists solely in-frame clones and lacks some. The sample records over 10,000 clones, around nine tenths being singletons. The sequenced sample was peripheral blood. The receptor set was obtained from a human donor in a cohort sampled during active COVID-19.

The rearrangement uses TRBV7-8 and TRBJ2-3; D is unresolved. The CDR3 covers 13 residues. Trimming cost V 3 bases and J 6 bases, with 10 bases left between them. The germline V gene has CDR1 SGHVS and CDR2 FQNEAQ. CDR3 sequence reads: CASSFLVADTQYF. The CDR3 DNA sequence: TGTGCCAGCAGCTTCCTAGTGGCGGATACGCAGTATTTT.

V usage is TRBV5-1 and J usage is TRBJ1-2, with 9 bases aligning to TRBD1. The V segment lost 5 bases and the J segment 6 bases; nucleotides outside the gene matches: 8. This CDR3 is built from 14 residues. CDR1 is SGHRS, CDR2 YFSETQ, per germline. The chain's CDR3 is CASSPSGTGHGYTF. CDR3 nucleotide sequence: TGCGCCAGCAGTCCTTCCGGGACAGGGCATGGCTACACCTTC.

The chain carries TRBV12-3 or TRBV12-4 and TRBJ1-2; TRBD1 is a possible D gene (6 bases). V was trimmed by 3 bases and J by 5 bases, leaving 7 bases between them. The CDR3 is 12 residues long. CDR3 in DNA: TGTGCCAGCAGTTTCCAGGGGTATGGCTACACCTTC. It is translated as CASSFQGYGYTF.

For this clone: Germline is not matched at one junction end, which may reflect a read error. The V call is TRBV11-3, the J call TRBJ2-7; 8 nucleotides agree with TRBD1. Germline CDR1 is SGHNT and CDR2 is YENEEA. The CDR3 length is 12 residues. The CDR3 nucleotides read TGTGCCAGCAGTTTAGGACAGGGACAGCAGTACTTC. Translation gives CASSLGQGQQYF.

The chain has TRBV13 and TRBJ1-6; 7 bases map to TRBD1. The germline CDR1 and CDR2 sequences are PRHDT and FYEKMQ (reference sequence). The junction had 12 bases not matched to a gene; V was cut back by 4 bases and J by 6 bases. The CDR3 runs 17 residues. CDR3 amino acids: CASSSPANRGGNSPLHF. The CDR3 nucleotides are TGTGCCAGCAGCTCTCCCGCTAACAGGGGAGGTAATTCACCCCTCCACTTT.

The chain has TRBV10-2 and TRBJ2-1, with 7 bases matching TRBD1. CDR3 length: 14 amino acids. The junction had 6 bases not matched to a gene; V was cut back by 4 bases and J by 6 bases. Germline V CDR1 and CDR2: WSHSY, SAAADI. CDR3 loop: CASSAGQYFNEQFF. The CDR3 DNA sequence: TGCGCCAGCAGTGCGGGACAGTACTTCAATGAGCAGTTCTTC.

This clone was seen a single time. This rearrangement joins TRBV6-2 or TRBV6-3 to TRBJ2-3; 7 positions agree with TRBD2. Germline assignment: CDR1 MNHEY and CDR2 SVGEGT. CDR3 length: 16 residues. The V segment lost 0 bases and the J segment 0 bases; nucleotides outside the gene matches: 3. CDR3 nucleotide sequence: TGTGCCAGCAGTTACTCGAGCGGGACTAGCACAGATACGCAGTATTTT. It codes for CASSYSSGTSTDTQYF.

The chain couples TRBV7-3 to TRBJ1-1, with 9 bases aligning to TRBD1. Germline V gene data show CDR1 as SGHTA and CDR2 as FQGTGA. J lost 5 bases, V lost 4 bases, and 8 bases had no gene match. This CDR3 has 15 amino acids. The CDR3: CASSYRQGGRTEAFF. In DNA form, the CDR3 reads TGTGCCAGCAGCTATCGACAGGGGGGGAGAACTGAAGCTTTCTTT.

This chain links TRBV7-2 with TRBJ2-3; D perhaps matches TRBD2 (7 bases). Germline V lookup: CDR1 SGHTA, CDR2 FQGNSA. Trimming stripped 5 bases from V and 6 bases from J, with 18 bases between. The CDR3 runs 15 residues. The CDR3 coding sequence is TGTGCCAGCAGCCCGGTACGGGGGGCCCTTGATACGCAGTATTTT. This gives the protein CASSPVRGALDTQYF.

This chain joins TRBV4-3 and TRBJ2-3, with 10 nucleotides matching TRBD2. There are 21 residues in the CDR3. Trimming cost V 2 bases and J 0 bases; bases outside gene matches: 17. Per germline, CDR1 LGHNA and CDR2 YSLEER. The CDR3 loop reads CASSQLLSGGFKRASTDTQYF. The CDR3, as DNA: TGCGCCAGCAGCCAATTGCTTAGCGGGGGGTTCAAACGTGCTAGCACAGATACGCAGTATTTT.

The chain joins TRBV30 to TRBJ1-1; 7 bases align to TRBD1. The trim removed 7 bases at V and 0 bases at J, leaving 2 bases unmatched. CDR3 length equals 12 residues. Per the germline V gene, CDR1 is GTSNPN and CDR2 is SVGIG (reference sequence). The chain's CDR3 is CASQGMNTEAFF. DNA of the CDR3: TGTGCCTCACAGGGGATGAACACTGAAGCTTTCTTT.

This clone was found a few times. This sequence joins TRBV7-8 and TRBJ1-1; D may be TRBD1 (5 bases). With 5 bases removed from V and 11 bases from J, the gap between germline ends came to 12 bases. CDR3 length equals 11 residues. Germline V gene data show CDR1 as SGHVS and CDR2 as FQNEAQ. The CDR3 nucleotides are TGTGCCAGCAGCCCTGGACAAAGGGCTTTCTTT. As protein: CASSPGQRAFF.

Of note for this clone: Other DNA sequences in the sample encode the same CDR3. V gene TRBV9 combines with J gene TRBJ2-7, with a possible D match to TRBD1 (5 bases). V gave up 0 bases and J gave up 0 bases, with 7 bases separating them. The CDR3 has 14 amino acids. CDR1 is SGDLS and CDR2 is YYNGEE in the germline V gene. In DNA form, the CDR3 reads TGTGCCAGCAGCGTAGCAGGGCTCTCCTACGAGCAGTACTTC. Protein product: CASSVAGLSYEQYF.

This clone was recorded a few times. The chain employs TRBV4-2 and TRBJ1-5, with a possible D match to TRBD1 (6 bases). The germline gives CDR1 LGHNA, CDR2 YNFKEQ. Between the trimmed V and J ends, which lost 1 base and 4 bases, there was a span of 11 bases. The CDR3 length is 15 residues. CDR3 sequence: CASSQGAGENQPQHF. CDR3 DNA sequence: TGTGCCAGCAGCCAAGGGGCAGGGGAGAATCAGCCCCAGCATTTT.

This rearrangement joins TRBV3-1 (or the pseudogene TRBV3-2) to TRBJ2-6, with D maybe TRBD2 (5 bases). CDR1 and CDR2 from the germline V gene are LGHDT and YNNKEL (reference sequence). V was cut by 4 bases and J by 2 bases, with 15 bases left in between. The CDR3 is 17 residues long. The CDR3 protein is CASSPTPPGTGANVLTF. In DNA, the CDR3 is TGTGCCAGCAGCCCGACCCCCCCGGGGACTGGGGCCAACGTCCTGACTTTC.

The V call is TRBV6-6, the J call TRBJ1-1; unclear D gene. Germline V gene data show CDR1 as MNHNY and CDR2 as SVGAGI (reference sequence). The CDR3 runs to 13 residues. Trimming cost V 4 bases and J 5 bases, with 11 bases left between them. The CDR3 loop reads CASSSMPGTEAFF. CDR3 nucleotide sequence: TGTGCCAGCAGTTCTATGCCGGGGACTGAAGCTTTCTTT.

This chain joins TRBV6-2 or TRBV6-3 and TRBJ2-2, with TRBD2 matching over 9 bases. CDR3 length: 16 amino acids. Germline V gene sequence: CDR1 MNHEY, CDR2 SVGEGT. The J segment lost 0 bases and the V segment lost 6 bases, leaving 5 bases of the junction unmatched. This CDR3 reads CASSEAGGANTGELFF. CDR3 bases: TGTGCCAGCAGCGAAGCGGGGGGCGCGAACACCGGGGAGCTGTTTTTT.

The chain couples TRBV7-3 to TRBJ1-1; D might be TRBD1 (6 bases). Germline CDR1 reads SGHTA; CDR2 reads FQGTGA. V lost 2 bases to trimming and J lost 5 bases, with 12 bases between them. The length of the CDR3 is 14 residues. Here the CDR3 reads CASSLQGRLTEAFF. The CDR3 DNA follows: TGTGCCAGCAGCTTACAGGGGCGCCTTACTGAAGCTTTCTTT.